This TCR beta chain is drawn from a study of blood T cell repertoires in COVID-19. Membership in each cohort depended on participant-reported clinical history. Using immunoSEQ multiplex PCR, the repertoire was profiled, and TCRdb retains in-frame clones only, with some absent. The sample consists of about 440,000 clones, around 90% of them appearing once. Trimming shortened V by 8 bases and J by 5 bases, and 6 bases separated the two germline ends. Germline V CDR1 and CDR2: LNHDA, SQIVND (reference sequence). This CDR3 has 10 amino acids. The sample consisted of PBMCs or T cells enriched from blood (not recorded which). This chain uses TRBV19 with TRBJ2-5; D unclear. This clonotype was obtained from a woman aged 18-35 years with acute COVID-19. CDR3 sequence reads: CASGLETQYF. CDR3 coding DNA: TGTGCCAGTGGCCTGGAGACCCAGTACTTC.